A selection of T cell receptor beta chains follows, all from one sample in a study of blood T cell repertoires in COVID-19. TCRdb's copy holds only in-frame clones and misses some; the assay was immunoSEQ multiplex PCR. The data show 150,000 to 200,000 clones, roughly 84% seen once. The sample was peripheral blood. The receptors stem from a woman older than 75 with active or convalescent COVID-19. Both conserved end residues are trimmed from each CDR3.

CDR3 protein | J gene | V gene
ASSETGWEQY | TRBJ2-7 | TRBV2
ASSGEGVTYEQY | TRBJ2-7 | TRBV5-1
ASSSGTGGRIGPQH | TRBJ1-5 | TRBV6-5
ASTQDSGNTIY | TRBJ1-3 | TRBV2
ASSQDTSTPLFNQPQH | TRBJ1-5 | TRBV4-1
ASSGVGPNTGELF | TRBJ2-2 | TRBV5-1
ASSIMRTGRETQY | TRBJ2-5 | TRBV19
ASSQDSQPIKTQY | TRBJ2-5 | TRBV4-3
ASSLGTGRAF | TRBJ1-1 | TRBV12-3/TRBV12-4
ASSPRRGFGGELF | TRBJ2-2 | TRBV6-5
AWSPPPSIDTQY | TRBJ2-3 | TRBV30
ASSQGATYYNEQF | TRBJ2-1 | TRBV6-5
ASSQEGQGGNQPQH | TRBJ1-5 | TRBV3-1/TRBV3-2
ASSYLIERGGDSNEQF | TRBJ2-1 | TRBV6-2/TRBV6-3
ASSAGGPEKLF | TRBJ1-4 | TRBV12-3/TRBV12-4
ASSSIPGQAITEAF | TRBJ1-1 | TRBV6-5
ASSLISYNSPLH | TRBJ1-6 | TRBV7-2
ASRTGTADYEQY | TRBJ2-7 | TRBV6-5
ASRGQGGPNTEAF | TRBJ1-1 | TRBV6-5
ASSRWDRASNEQF | TRBJ2-1 | TRBV6-5
ASSLSGSSSGNTIY | TRBJ1-3 | TRBV9
ASSLNTGNEKLF | TRBJ1-4 | TRBV5-1
ASSDYGGARETQY | TRBJ2-5 | TRBV13
ASSAVKRGYNEQF | TRBJ2-1 | TRBV18
ASSPQGNEQY | TRBJ2-7 | TRBV27
ASSLALYNSPLH | TRBJ1-6 | TRBV7-2
ASSILPVATYGYT | TRBJ1-2 | TRBV19
ASSQVGTGSQETQY | TRBJ2-5 | TRBV14
ASSPRQDTEAF | TRBJ1-1 | TRBV7-6
ASSFNRDEKLF | TRBJ1-4 | TRBV7-2
ASSAGQGNTEAF | TRBJ1-1 | TRBV18
ASSTDRGLEQY | TRBJ2-7 | TRBV19
ASSSTGGRTDTQY | TRBJ2-3 | TRBV5-1
ASRATGGLSGNTIY | TRBJ1-3 | TRBV19
ASSGEGALETQY | TRBJ2-5 | TRBV28
ASRPQTSGGYNEQF | TRBJ2-1 | TRBV5-1
ASSADTSTNEKLF | TRBJ1-4 | TRBV19
ASSAGGYGYT | TRBJ1-2 | TRBV27
ATSYRLAGDSTDTQY | TRBJ2-3 | TRBV24-1
SVGQGTTYEQY | TRBJ2-7 | TRBV29-1
ASSLADRAGNTIY | TRBJ1-3 | TRBV13
SVAPPGKMNNEQF | TRBJ2-1 | TRBV29-1
ASSPTTTGAALMNTEAF | TRBJ1-1 | TRBV4-2
ASSLGGIQETQY | TRBJ2-5 | TRBV7-7
ASSMGGANNSPLH | TRBJ1-6 | TRBV19
ASSSYREQDTQY | TRBJ2-3 | TRBV7-2
ASRTQGYTGELF | TRBJ2-2 | TRBV28
ASSILGGEQF | TRBJ2-1 | TRBV19
AWNPDKTNEKLF | TRBJ1-4 | TRBV30
ASSQGLSMTGVGYEQY | TRBJ2-7 | TRBV3-1/TRBV3-2
ASSLVGVNTEAF | TRBJ1-1 | TRBV5-4
AGSGKPSGNTIY | TRBJ1-3 | TRBV7-9
ASSLVVGSSSGNTIY | TRBJ1-3 | TRBV5-1
ASSLSGGARETQY | TRBJ2-5 | TRBV7-2
ASSQDLGGLEKLF | TRBJ1-4 | TRBV4-3
ASSSPSQGRSEKLF | TRBJ1-4 | TRBV28
ASSQEGRYNEQF | TRBJ2-1 | TRBV19